This record concerns one TCR beta chain sequence. Antigen unknown. This entry is derived from a study of radiation and T cells in renal cell carcinoma. About the study: Nephrectomy followed 15 Gy stereotactic body radiation by 4 weeks.

This sample's time point: blood 2 weeks post-SBRT. Treatment defined: 15 Gy SBRT to primary tumor, nephrectomy 4 weeks later. Blood was sampled at baseline, 2 weeks and 4 weeks after SBRT. Findings and limits, study-wide: Baseline intratumoral clonotype presence is unknown without pretreatment biopsies.

The CDR3 extends over 17 amino acids. V shed 2 bases, J shed 5 bases, and the junction held 13 bases outside the gene matches. Germline CDR1 and CDR2: ENHRY and SYGVKD. TCRdb keeps only in-frame clones here, not all; method: immunoSEQ multiplex PCR. The repertoire has 120,000 or so clones, approximately 75% of them found once; the top ten carry around 1.8%. The chain employs TRBV10-3 and TRBJ1-2; 8 bases line up with TRBD1. This TCR was sampled from a woman between 55 and 75 years old with renal cell carcinoma. This specimen was blood, taken from a patient whose treatment included radiotherapy and nephrectomy. The DNA of the CDR3 is TGTGCCATCAGTGAGACCACTAACAGGGGGACCCTGTATGGCTACACCTTC. Protein sequence: CAISETTNRGTLYGYTF.